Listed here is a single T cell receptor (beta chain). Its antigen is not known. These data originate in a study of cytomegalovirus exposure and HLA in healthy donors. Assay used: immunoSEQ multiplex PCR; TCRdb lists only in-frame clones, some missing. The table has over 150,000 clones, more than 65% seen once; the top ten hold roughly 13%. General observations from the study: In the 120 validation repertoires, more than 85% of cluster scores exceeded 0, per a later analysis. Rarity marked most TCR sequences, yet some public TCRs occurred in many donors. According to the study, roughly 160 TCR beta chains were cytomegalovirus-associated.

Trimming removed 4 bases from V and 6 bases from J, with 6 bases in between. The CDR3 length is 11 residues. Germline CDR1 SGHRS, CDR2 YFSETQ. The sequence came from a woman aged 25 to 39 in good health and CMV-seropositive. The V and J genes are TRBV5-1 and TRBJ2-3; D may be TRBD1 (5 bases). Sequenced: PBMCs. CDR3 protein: CASSRGDTQYF. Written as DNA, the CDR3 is TGCGCCAGCAGCAGGGGTGATACGCAGTATTTT.